Presented here are 19 T cell receptor beta chains from one specimen sequenced in a study of cytotoxic CD8 clonotypes in ibrutinib-treated CLL. Assay used: immunoSEQ multiplex PCR; TCRdb lists only in-frame clones, some missing. This sample yields roughly 52,000 clones, of which about half are seen a single time; over 25% belongs to the top ten. Source: PBMCs, taken after 12 months of ibrutinib treatment. The receptors originated from a human donor with chronic lymphocytic leukemia.

This chain joins TRBV2 and TRBJ2-1, with a weak D call TRBD2 (6 bases). This CDR3 is built from 11 residues. Germline V gene data show CDR1 as SNHLY and CDR2 as FYNNEI. V was clipped by 4 bases and J by 9 bases, with 7 bases between them. CDR3 region: CASSVGGEQFF. The CDR3 DNA sequence: TGTGCCAGCAGTGTGGGGGGTGAGCAGTTCTTC.

This clone has just a few counts. The rearrangement joins TRBV28 to TRBJ2-1, with 7 bases fitting TRBD1. CDR1 MDHEN and CDR2 SYDVKM come from the germline V gene. The CDR3 spans 14 residues. With V trimmed by 6 bases and J by 5 bases, 7 bases remained unmatched. The CDR3 is CASSTRDRHNEQFF. The CDR3 DNA follows: TGTGCCAGCAGCACCCGGGACAGACACAATGAGCAGTTCTTC.

CDR3 amino acids: CAWSPSGWLKAAFF. The CDR3 nucleotides are TGTGCCTGGAGTCCGTCAGGGTGGTTGAAAGCAGCTTTCTTT. This chain uses TRBV30 with TRBJ1-1; a possible D gene is TRBD1 (5 bases). CDR1 and CDR2 (germline): GTSNPN, SVGIG (reference sequence). V dropped 2 bases and J dropped 10 bases, with 20 bases sitting between them. There are 14 residues in the CDR3.

The chain is built from TRBV4-1 and TRBJ2-5, with D maybe TRBD2 (6 bases). Germline V gene sequence: CDR1 MGHRA, CDR2 YSYEKL. Between the trimmed V and J ends, which lost 1 base and 4 bases, there was a span of 16 bases. CDR3 length equals 16 residues. CDR3 coding DNA: TGCGCCAGCAGCCAAGTGGAGGGTCGGGTGCCAGAGACCCAGTACTTC. Encoded protein: CASSQVEGRVPETQYF.

This clone is a singleton in its sample. The rearrangement joins TRBV5-6 to TRBJ1-5, with D possibly being TRBD1 (5 bases). CDR3 length equals 16 residues. Trimming took off 3 bases at V and 0 bases at J, with 13 bases between the two ends. In germline, CDR1 is SGHDT, CDR2 YYEEEE. The CDR3 DNA is TGTGCCAGCAGCTCCGCGGGGCCATATAGCAATCAGCCCCAGCATTTT. Its translation: CASSSAGPYSNQPQHF.

V and J are TRBV29-1 and TRBJ2-7; TRBD1 agrees at 7 bases. The CDR3 loop spans 13 amino acids. J gave up 7 bases and V 6 bases, and 12 bases lay outside the gene matches. From germline, CDR1 is SQVTM and CDR2 ANQGSEA. The CDR3 DNA reads TGCAGCGTCATAAGACAGGGAATAAGGGAGCAGTACTTC. Its protein product is CSVIRQGIREQYF.

The genes are TRBV28 and TRBJ1-5, with D unresolved. Germline V gene lookup returns CDR1 MDHEN and CDR2 SYDVKM. The V end lost 8 bases, the J end lost 0 bases, and 8 bases lay between the germline ends. The CDR3 has 13 residues. The DNA for the CDR3 is TGTGCCAGCGACACGCTTAGCAATCAGCCCCAGCATTTT. Translating it yields CASDTLSNQPQHF.

The chain carries TRBV6-6 and TRBJ2-3; the D gene is possibly TRBD1 (5 bases). Germline lookup yields CDR1 MNHNY and CDR2 SVGAGI (reference sequence). V was clipped by 6 bases and J by 0 bases, with 10 bases between them. The CDR3 loop spans 14 amino acids. The CDR3: CASRRQTSTDTQYF. CDR3 in DNA: TGTGCCAGCAGGAGACAGACAAGCACAGATACGCAGTATTTT.

The chain couples TRBV15 to TRBJ1-4, with TRBD1 matching 7 bases. With V trimmed by 1 base and J by 8 bases, 4 bases remained unmatched. CDR1 LNHNV and CDR2 YYDKDF come from the germline V gene (reference sequence). This CDR3 is built from 14 residues. Here the CDR3 DNA reads TGTGCCACCAGCAGAGGTGGCAGGGGGGAAAAACTGTTTTTT. Its translation is CATSRGGRGEKLFF.

The chain uses TRBV5-1 and TRBJ2-1; weak D call: TRBD2 (5 bases). CDR1 and CDR2 (germline): SGHRS, YFSETQ. V gave up 4 bases and J gave up 8 bases, with 13 bases separating them. This CDR3 comprises 13 residues. The DNA for the CDR3 is TGCGCCAGCAGCCTGGATCCCGGGGATGAGCAGTTCTTC. It is translated as CASSLDPGDEQFF.

This rearrangement joins TRBV18 to TRBJ1-1, with D unresolved. V was pared by 5 bases and J by 4 bases, with 8 bases between. Germline V gives CDR1 KGHSH, CDR2 LQKENI. This CDR3 is 12 amino acids long. The CDR3 spells CASSSRVTEAFF. The CDR3 DNA reads as TGTGCCAGCTCATCACGGGTCACTGAAGCTTTCTTT. Based on the CDR3 plus reference TRBV18 and TRBJ1-1, the full variable domain is NAGVMQNPRHLVRRRGQEARLRCSPMKGHSHVYWYRQLPEEGLKFMVYLQKENIIDESGMPKERFSAEFPKEGPSILRIQQVVRGDSAAYFCASSSRVTEAFFGQGTRLTVV.

Here the CDR3 reads CSVEKGTGELFF. The CDR3, as DNA: TGCAGCGTTGAAAAGGGAACCGGGGAGCTGTTTTTT. V usage is TRBV29-1 and J usage is TRBJ2-2, with D unclear. Germline V CDR1 and CDR2: SQVTM, ANQGSEA. Trimming stripped 2 bases from V and 5 bases from J, with 6 bases between. The CDR3 has 12 residues.

This clone was seen at least ten times. The chain has TRBV5-1 and TRBJ2-7; D unclear. Per the germline V gene, CDR1 is SGHRS and CDR2 is YFSETQ. Trimming pared 3 bases from V and 3 bases from J, leaving 7 bases between. The CDR3 is 12 amino acids. CDR3: CASSSQVYEQYF. The CDR3 DNA is TGCGCCAGCAGCTCACAAGTCTACGAGCAGTACTTC.

This rearrangement joins TRBV21-1 to TRBJ2-3; the D segment call TRBD1 is taken from the table without a DNA check. TRBV21-1 is termed a pseudogene. The CDR3 spans 15 residues. CDR3 in DNA: TGTGCCAGCAGCAAAGCTGCCAGGGTCACAGATACGCAGTATTTT. Translating gives CASSKAARVTDTQYF.

V usage is TRBV6-1 and J usage is TRBJ2-1; D unresolved. This CDR3 has 13 residues. Germline values: CDR1 MNHNS, CDR2 SASEGT. V was cut by 4 bases and J by 8 bases, with 12 bases left in between. The CDR3 sequence: CASSGRGIHEQFF. DNA for the CDR3: TGTGCCAGCAGTGGTCGAGGAATCCATGAGCAGTTCTTC.

The CDR3 here is CASSTPRRAFF. The CDR3 DNA follows: TGTGCCAGTAGTACTCCCAGGAGGGCTTTCTTT. The V and J genes are TRBV19 and TRBJ1-1; D is uncertain. Germline lookup yields CDR1 LNHDA and CDR2 SQIVND (reference sequence). The CDR3 length is 11 residues. Deletions cut 4 bases from V and 11 bases from J, with 11 bases between.

V is TRBV30 and J is TRBJ2-2, with a weak D call TRBD2 (6 bases). This CDR3 spans 14 amino acids. The germline CDR1 and CDR2 sequences are GTSNPN and SVGIG (reference sequence). Deletions cut 5 bases from V and 4 bases from J, with 14 bases between. The CDR3 nucleotides are TGTGCCTGGTGGGACTCAACCCCCACCGGGGAGCTGTTTTTT. Protein: CAWWDSTPTGELFF.

J is TRBJ1-6 and V is TRBV6-5; 7 nucleotides agree with TRBD1. The CDR3 runs to 15 residues. Germline trimming cut 5 bases from V and 6 bases from J; bases unmatched to any gene: 7. Germline CDR1 and CDR2: MNHEY and SVGAGI. The CDR3 loop reads CASSPGTVPNSPLHF. The CDR3 bases are TGTGCCAGCAGTCCCGGGACAGTGCCTAATTCACCCCTCCACTTT.

J is TRBJ2-3 and V is TRBV6-1, with 10 bases matching TRBD2. The length of the CDR3 is 14 residues. Trimming took 5 bases from V and 5 from J; bases not matched to a gene: 4. CDR1 and CDR2 from the germline V gene are MNHNS and SASEGT. The CDR3, as DNA: TGTGCCAGCAGTCTCCGACTAGCGGGAGATACGCAGTATTTT. Translated, it gives CASSLRLAGDTQYF.